One T cell receptor beta chain is described in this entry. Study processing details: Scientists estimated how many nucleated cells there were by amplifying reference gene primers. Clones were read by immunoSEQ multiplex PCR, and TCRdb kept only the in-frame ones, dropping some. Clone size and the V and J calls come from that table; the DNA yielded D and trimming. Among roughly 230,000 clones listed, approximately 92% were seen once. This CDR3 comprises 12 residues. V was trimmed by 5 bases and J by 8 bases, leaving 12 bases between them. The entry originates in a study of blood T cell repertoires in COVID-19. Across the whole study: Researchers got acute and convalescent COVID-19 samples from the United States, Italy and Spain.

This TCR was recovered from a woman aged 40 to 50 who had recovered from COVID-19. Sequenced input: peripheral blood. The chain employs TRBV12-3 or TRBV12-4 and TRBJ1-2; TRBD1 might be the D (6 bases). CDR3 in DNA: TGTGCCAGCAGTCTCGGACAGTCCGGCTACACCTTC. Translation gives CASSLGQSGYTF.